The clone carrying this TCR beta chain was seen at least ten times. Antigen: not known. The CDR3 runs to 14 residues. Between the trimmed V and J ends, which lost 4 bases and 5 bases, there was a span of 14 bases. Germline V CDR1 and CDR2: SGHTA, FQGNSA. This specimen belongs to a study of T cell repertoires in cytomegalovirus infection. Across the study: Based on public TCR beta signatures, there were indications of CMV infection and of a matching HLA type.

MiXCR was run by TCRdb on the reads, yielding one entry per CDR3 protein. Of approximately 140,000 distinct CDR3 sequences in the sample, approximately 5.9% were seen once. Whole-study findings and limits: Using cumulative public TCR beta family frequency, the authors identified those who carried CMV together with the relevant HLA. Across the ex vivo response, the dominant clonotypes were HLA-C-restricted CMV-specific TCR beta clonotypes.

The TCR sequence derives from a human donor in good health (CMV status not recorded). Some clones in this sample may be carry-over from other donors' samples. The V gene is TRBV7-2, the J gene TRBJ1-1; perhaps TRBD1 as D (5 bases). Sequenced: PBMCs. The CDR3 spells CASSSVGGTTEAFF. The DNA for the CDR3 is TGTGCCAGCAGCTCCGTTGGGGGAACGACTGAAGCTTTCTTT. Based on the CDR3 plus reference TRBV7-2 and TRBJ1-1, the full variable domain is GAGVSQSPSNKVTEKGKDVELRCDPISGHTALYWYRQSLGQGLEFLIYFQGNSAPDKSGLPSDRFSAERTGGSVSTLTIQRTQQEDSAVYLCASSSVGGTTEAFFGQGTRLTVV.